The sequence of this TCR beta chain was determined in a study of Graves' ophthalmopathy and Graves' hyperthyroidism. Excluded were patients with other autoimmune diseases, uncontrolled infections, pregnancy or lactation. Clinicians made diagnoses from clinical symptoms, serum thyroxine, TRAb, thyroid ultrasound and orbital computed tomography. Scientists amplified the TCR beta CDR3 regions from RNA transcripts. HTBI-primed first-round RT-PCR preceded second-round multiplex PCR. TCRdb re-called the multiplex PCR reads with MiXCR, one entry per CDR3 protein. The top ten hold under 7% of the sample, which has about 180,000 distinct CDR3 sequences, under 40% seen once. Germline V gives CDR1 MNHEY, CDR2 SVGAGI. Trimming took off 0 bases at V and 4 bases at J, with 6 bases between the two ends. This CDR3 is built from 13 residues.

This clonotype was obtained from a middle-aged woman with Graves' ophthalmopathy. Sequenced input: peripheral blood. The chain links TRBV6-5 to TRBJ1-2; D is ambiguous. DNA of the CDR3: TGTGCCAGCAGTTACTCGCTGCGCTATGGCTACACCTTC. Translated, it gives CASSYSLRYGYTF.